This T cell receptor (beta chain) was identified during a study of graft-versus-host responses after intestinal transplantation. Study as a whole: Each patient got anti-thymocyte globulin induction, then tacrolimus and steroids for about 3 years.

About this clone itself: The antigen is not known.

Points from the study as a whole: Early post-transplant HvG declines tracked with peak circulating GvH clone levels.

Repertoires were generated with immunoSEQ multiplex PCR, while TCRdb's copy carries only in-frame clones and drops some. The table lists about 130,000 clones, 80% to 95% of them singletons, with 0.15% to 0.2% in the top ten. Germline V CDR1 and CDR2: MNHEY, SMNVEV (reference sequence). V lost 0 bases and J lost 5, with 13 bases in between. The CDR3 is made up of 15 amino acids. The sequence was collected from a human donor who received an intestinal transplant. The chain carries TRBV27 and TRBJ1-1; D remains unclear. This specimen was unstimulated CD4+ T cells sorted from spleen or lymph node cells, taken before intestinal transplant. The CDR3 spells CASSLSWGVGTEAFF. The CDR3 nucleotides are TGTGCCAGCAGTTTATCGTGGGGAGTAGGGACTGAAGCTTTCTTT.